This T cell receptor beta chain was sequenced during a study of shared clonotypes between healthy human individuals. As defined, naive CD8 cells were CD45RO-negative and positively selected for CCR7, with terminally differentiated effector memory CD45RA+ cells excluded. V trimming: 5 bases; J trimming: 6 bases; junction bases outside the gene matches: 11. Germline CDR1 LNHNV, CDR2 YYDKDF (reference sequence). The CDR3 totals 15 residues. In the study's own analysis: Filtering differed, since immunoSEQ gave only junction sequences and no quality scores. Profiled with immunoSEQ multiplex PCR; TCRdb holds only in-frame clones, not every one. V, J and clone size derive from that table, while D and trimming were established from the DNA sequence. The data hold some 2,100,000 clones, with more than 85% observed a single time. With regard to this clone: Its antigen is not identified.

Study-wide results and caveats: The authors sampled blood alone, and tissue repertoires likely differ. Against clonotypes common to all four donors, non-shared ones had lower generation probabilities.

The source of this sequence is a man aged 18 to 29 in good health. Some clones in this sample may be carry-over from other donors' samples. This sequence joins TRBV15 and TRBJ2-7; 9 bases fit TRBD1. Sequenced input: naive CD8+ T cells from PBMCs. CDR3 region: CATSPDGGQGFEQYF. The CDR3 coding sequence is TGTGCCACCAGCCCTGACGGGGGACAGGGTTTCGAGCAGTACTTC.